Each of the 9 T cell receptor beta chains below was sequenced from the same sample in a study of PD-L1 blockade in urothelial cancer. Indicated time point: pretreatment peripheral blood. The assay was immunoSEQ multiplex PCR, and TCRdb's table has in-frame clones only and misses some. The sample holds tens of thousands of clones, over 80% seen once. The source material was PBMCs, sampled around atezolizumab (anti-PD-L1) treatment. Every receptor here comes from a woman between 65 and 79 years old with urothelial cancer.

The chain joins TRBV7-8 to TRBJ2-7, with 7 bases that match TRBD1. CDR3 length: 15 amino acids. The J segment lost 5 bases and the V segment lost 1 base, leaving 8 bases of the junction unmatched. Germline V gene lookup returns CDR1 SGHVS and CDR2 FQNEAQ. The CDR3 here is CASSLGDRVGNEQYF. As DNA, the CDR3 is TGTGCCAGCAGCTTAGGCGACAGGGTCGGGAACGAGCAGTACTTC.

V gene TRBV19 combines with J gene TRBJ1-3, with D possibly being TRBD1 (6 bases). The CDR3 runs 15 residues. From germline, CDR1 is LNHDA and CDR2 SQIVND (reference sequence). The V gene lost 5 bases and the J gene lost 2 bases, with 13 bases spanning the gap. CDR3 sequence (DNA): TGTGCCAGTAGTTTCAGCGACAGGACTGGAAACACCATATATTTT. It codes for CASSFSDRTGNTIYF.

The rearrangement uses TRBV11-2 and TRBJ2-7; D is ambiguous. CDR3 length: 15 amino acids. The V gene's germline CDR1 is SGHAT and CDR2 FQNNGV. Trimming removed 5 bases from V and 0 bases from J, with 14 bases in between. CDR3 bases: TGTGCCAGCAGCCCAATCCGCGGATTCTCCTACGAGCAGTACTTC. This encodes CASSPIRGFSYEQYF.

The chain recombines TRBV7-8 with TRBJ1-2; D ambiguous. This CDR3 has 14 residues. Trimming removed 4 bases at V and 0 bases at J, with 9 bases between. Germline V gene lookup returns CDR1 SGHVS and CDR2 FQNEAQ. CDR3 amino acids: CASSYSGSNYGYTF. The CDR3 region has the DNA TGTGCCAGCAGCTACTCGGGGTCTAACTATGGCTACACCTTC.

This chain joins TRBV7-3 and TRBJ1-5; no reliable D call. The CDR3 is made up of 13 amino acids. Germline CDR1 is SGHTA and CDR2 is FQGTGA. V lost 3 bases and J 5 bases, leaving 8 bases between the germline ends. The CDR3 region is CASSLAHDQPQHF. Here the CDR3 DNA reads TGTGCCAGCAGCTTGGCACACGATCAGCCCCAGCATTTT. Full variable domain (outside the CDR3, taken from reference TRBV7-3 and TRBJ1-5): GAGVSQTPSNKVTEKGKYVELRCDPISGHTALYWYRQSLGQGPEFLIYFQGTGAADDSGLPNDRFFAVRPEGSVSTLKIQRTERGDSAVYLCASSLAHDQPQHFGDGTRLSIL.

The V gene is TRBV6-1, the J gene TRBJ1-5, with D tentatively TRBD1 (5 bases). Germline CDR1 reads MNHNS; CDR2 reads SASEGT. The length of the CDR3 is 17 residues. V shed 3 bases and J shed 0 bases, with 15 bases lying between them. The chain's CDR3 is CASSDERQTYSNQPQHF. CDR3 DNA: TGTGCCAGCAGTGACGAAAGACAGACGTATAGCAATCAGCCCCAGCATTTT.

The chain joins TRBV19 to TRBJ1-1, with D possibly matching TRBD1 (6 bases). V lost 7 bases and J 5 bases, leaving 20 bases between the germline ends. The CDR3 sequence is 15 residues long. Germline V gives CDR1 LNHDA, CDR2 SQIVND (reference sequence). The DNA for the CDR3 is TGTGCCAGTACCGAAAAGCTACAGGGCCTAACTGAAGCTTTCTTT. Its translation is CASTEKLQGLTEAFF.

The V gene is TRBV5-1, the J gene TRBJ1-2; TRBD1 matches 8 bases. The CDR3 has 17 residues. Germline assignment: CDR1 SGHRS and CDR2 YFSETQ. V trimming: 0 bases; J trimming: 7 bases; junction bases outside the gene matches: 14. CDR3 residues: CASSLGQGLSTFGGYTF. CDR3 DNA: TGCGCCAGCAGCTTGGGACAGGGGCTAAGTACTTTTGGTGGCTACACCTTC.

The CDR3: CASSPSGNEQFF. In DNA, the CDR3 is TGTGCCAGCTCACCATCGGGCAATGAGCAGTTCTTC. The chain is built from TRBV18 and TRBJ2-1; the D is unclear. V was pared by 2 bases and J by 6 bases, with 5 bases between. This CDR3 spans 12 amino acids. Germline V gene lookup returns CDR1 KGHSH and CDR2 LQKENI.